This is a list of T cell receptor beta chains from one sample in a study of blood T cell repertoires in COVID-19. Sequenced by immunoSEQ multiplex PCR; TCRdb stores in-frame clones only, minus some. The data contain under 200,000 clones, 70% to 90% of them seen just once; the ten biggest clones take up approximately 0.5%. Sample: peripheral blood. The receptors originated from a man in his fifties or sixties with COVID-19, enrolled during active disease. CDR3s include the opening cysteine and the closing phenylalanine or tryptophan. Fields, in order: clone size, D gene, J gene, V gene, CDR3 protein, CDR3 DNA. D genes are given only for firm matches. Only part of the rows carry a size: once, few, many, or a class if the clone is expanded.

clone_size: NA
d_call: NA
j_call: TRBJ1-5
v_call: TRBV7-2
cdr3_aa: CASSFQAVNQPQHF
cdr3_nt: TGTGCCAGCAGCTTTCAAGCGGTCAATCAGCCCCAGCATTTT

clone_size: NA
d_call: NA
j_call: TRBJ1-2
v_call: TRBV29-1
cdr3_aa: CSVASAPNYGYTF
cdr3_nt: TGCAGCGTTGCCAGTGCTCCTAACTATGGCTACACCTTC

clone_size: few
d_call: NA
j_call: TRBJ1-1
v_call: TRBV19
cdr3_aa: CASSIYPMNTEAFF
cdr3_nt: TGTGCCAGTAGTATATATCCTATGAACACTGAAGCTTTCTTT

clone_size: NA
d_call: NA
j_call: TRBJ1-6
v_call: TRBV10-3
cdr3_aa: CAISPQNNSPLHF
cdr3_nt: TGTGCCATCAGTCCCCAGAATAATTCACCCCTCCACTTT

clone_size: NA
d_call: TRBD2
j_call: TRBJ2-1
v_call: TRBV7-3
cdr3_aa: CASSLAGDYGSYNEQFF
cdr3_nt: TGTGCCAGCAGCTTAGCGGGAGATTATGGGTCCTACAATGAGCAGTTCTTC

clone_size: NA
d_call: TRBD2
j_call: TRBJ2-1
v_call: TRBV27
cdr3_aa: CASRTSGSIKWFF
cdr3_nt: TGTGCCAGCCGGACTAGCGGGAGCATAAAGTGGTTCTTC

clone_size: NA
d_call: NA
j_call: TRBJ2-7
v_call: TRBV28
cdr3_aa: CASSLYSGLYEQYF
cdr3_nt: TGTGCCAGCAGTTTATACTCAGGTCTTTACGAGCAGTACTTC

clone_size: NA
d_call: NA
j_call: TRBJ1-2
v_call: TRBV11-3
cdr3_aa: CASSPTGGNVTF
cdr3_nt: TGTGCCAGCAGCCCAACCGGGGGGAACGTCACCTTC

clone_size: NA
d_call: TRBD1
j_call: TRBJ1-1
v_call: TRBV7-6
cdr3_aa: CASSRSISGGPTEAFF
cdr3_nt: TGTGCCAGCAGCCGTTCGATATCAGGGGGCCCCACTGAAGCTTTCTTT

clone_size: NA
d_call: TRBD1
j_call: TRBJ1-6
v_call: TRBV19
cdr3_aa: CASARTGNSPLHF
cdr3_nt: TGTGCCAGTGCCCGGACAGGGAATTCACCCCTCCACTTT

clone_size: NA
d_call: NA
j_call: TRBJ1-3
v_call: TRBV30
cdr3_aa: CAASSGNTIYF
cdr3_nt: TGTGCGGCTAGCTCTGGAAACACCATATATTTT

clone_size: NA
d_call: TRBD1
j_call: TRBJ1-1
v_call: TRBV3-1/TRBV3-2
cdr3_aa: CASSQCDRGQGSTFF
cdr3_nt: TGTGCCAGCAGCCAATGCGACAGGGGGCAAGGGTCGACTTTCTTT

clone_size: once
d_call: TRBD2
j_call: TRBJ2-3
v_call: TRBV7-8
cdr3_aa: CASSSGAGGQYF
cdr3_nt: TGTGCCAGCAGCTCTGGAGCGGGAGGGCAGTATTTT

clone_size: NA
d_call: NA
j_call: TRBJ1-1
v_call: TRBV6-5
cdr3_aa: CASSQVRLGEAFF
cdr3_nt: TGTGCCAGCAGTCAGGTTAGATTGGGTGAAGCTTTCTTT

clone_size: few
d_call: TRBD1
j_call: TRBJ2-7
v_call: TRBV19
cdr3_aa: CASSIPGTGANEQYF
cdr3_nt: TGTGCCAGTAGTATTCCAGGGACAGGGGCCAACGAGCAGTACTTC

clone_size: few
d_call: NA
j_call: TRBJ2-7
v_call: TRBV5-1
cdr3_aa: CASSLRSGVNEQYF
cdr3_nt: TGCGCCAGCAGCTTGCGGTCCGGGGTTAACGAGCAGTACTTC

clone_size: NA
d_call: TRBD1
j_call: TRBJ2-1
v_call: TRBV29-1
cdr3_aa: CSVEVGTDDNEQFF
cdr3_nt: TGCAGCGTTGAAGTCGGGACAGACGACAATGAGCAGTTCTTC

clone_size: NA
d_call: TRBD1
j_call: TRBJ1-1
v_call: TRBV5-1
cdr3_aa: CASSLSVRGQAEAFF
cdr3_nt: TGCGCCAGCAGCTTGTCTGTCAGGGGGCAAGCTGAAGCTTTCTTT

clone_size: NA
d_call: TRBD2
j_call: TRBJ2-2
v_call: TRBV9
cdr3_aa: CASSPTSARASGELFF
cdr3_nt: TGTGCCAGCAGCCCAACTAGCGCCCGGGCTTCCGGGGAGCTGTTTTTT

clone_size: NA
d_call: TRBD1
j_call: TRBJ1-1
v_call: TRBV2
cdr3_aa: CASISQGAFTEAFF
cdr3_nt: TGTGCCAGCATATCACAGGGGGCGTTCACTGAAGCTTTCTTT

clone_size: NA
d_call: TRBD2
j_call: TRBJ2-1
v_call: TRBV7-2
cdr3_aa: CASSLGPGLAVNEQFF
cdr3_nt: TGTGCCAGCAGCTTAGGGCCGGGACTAGCGGTAAATGAGCAGTTCTTC

clone_size: NA
d_call: TRBD1
j_call: TRBJ2-1
v_call: TRBV7-7
cdr3_aa: CASSYINRGEQFF
cdr3_nt: TGTGCTAGCAGCTATATCAACAGGGGTGAGCAGTTCTTC

clone_size: NA
d_call: NA
j_call: TRBJ2-2
v_call: TRBV19
cdr3_aa: CASSIMSAGELFF
cdr3_nt: TGTGCCAGTAGTATAATGTCTGCCGGGGAGCTGTTTTTT

clone_size: NA
d_call: NA
j_call: TRBJ1-6
v_call: TRBV1
cdr3_aa: CTSSQVYRGKGALHF
cdr3_nt: TGCACCAGCAGCCAAGTATACAGGGGGAAGGGGGCCCTCCACTTT

clone_size: NA
d_call: NA
j_call: TRBJ1-2
v_call: TRBV6-6
cdr3_aa: CASSYSERFQGGYTF
cdr3_nt: TGTGCCAGCAGTTACTCGGAGCGATTTCAGGGTGGCTACACCTTC

clone_size: once
d_call: TRBD2
j_call: TRBJ2-5
v_call: TRBV5-4
cdr3_aa: CASRASGTAGRETQYF
cdr3_nt: TGTGCCAGCAGGGCCTCAGGCACAGCGGGGAGAGAGACCCAGTACTTC

clone_size: NA
d_call: NA
j_call: TRBJ2-5
v_call: TRBV28
cdr3_aa: CASIGGPKGTQYF
cdr3_nt: TGTGCCAGCATCGGGGGGCCGAAGGGGACCCAGTACTTC

clone_size: NA
d_call: NA
j_call: TRBJ1-2
v_call: TRBV7-2
cdr3_aa: CASSGGANYGYTF
cdr3_nt: TGTGCCAGCAGCGGGGGGGCTAACTATGGCTACACCTTC

clone_size: NA
d_call: NA
j_call: TRBJ1-2
v_call: TRBV12-3/TRBV12-4
cdr3_aa: CASSLDRVYGYTF
cdr3_nt: TGTGCCAGCAGCCTCGACAGAGTCTATGGCTACACCTTC

clone_size: NA
d_call: TRBD1
j_call: TRBJ1-5
v_call: TRBV7-2
cdr3_aa: CASSLNRGADSQPQHF
cdr3_nt: TGTGCCAGCAGCTTAAACAGGGGGGCGGATAGTCAGCCCCAGCATTTT

clone_size: NA
d_call: TRBD1
j_call: TRBJ1-6
v_call: TRBV28
cdr3_aa: CASSYRDRAGSPLHF
cdr3_nt: TGTGCCAGCAGTTACAGGGACAGGGCAGGTTCACCCCTCCACTTT

clone_size: few
d_call: TRBD1
j_call: TRBJ2-2
v_call: TRBV19
cdr3_aa: CASSTGQTNTGELFF
cdr3_nt: TGTGCCAGTAGTACGGGACAGACGAACACCGGGGAGCTGTTTTTT

clone_size: NA
d_call: TRBD1
j_call: TRBJ1-1
v_call: TRBV2
cdr3_aa: CASNRGMNTEAFF
cdr3_nt: TGTGCCAGCAACAGGGGGATGAACACTGAAGCTTTCTTT

clone_size: NA
d_call: NA
j_call: TRBJ1-1
v_call: TRBV5-1
cdr3_aa: CASSLGVNTEAFF
cdr3_nt: TGCGCCAGCAGCCTCGGGGTGAACACTGAAGCTTTCTTT

clone_size: once
d_call: TRBD2
j_call: TRBJ2-1
v_call: TRBV5-4
cdr3_aa: CASSLGGGSSYNEQFF
cdr3_nt: TGTGCCAGCAGCTTGGGGGGCGGGAGTTCCTACAATGAGCAGTTCTTC

clone_size: once
d_call: NA
j_call: TRBJ2-3
v_call: TRBV18
cdr3_aa: CASSTAQFGTDTQYF
cdr3_nt: TGTGCCAGCTCTACAGCCCAATTCGGCACAGATACGCAGTATTTT